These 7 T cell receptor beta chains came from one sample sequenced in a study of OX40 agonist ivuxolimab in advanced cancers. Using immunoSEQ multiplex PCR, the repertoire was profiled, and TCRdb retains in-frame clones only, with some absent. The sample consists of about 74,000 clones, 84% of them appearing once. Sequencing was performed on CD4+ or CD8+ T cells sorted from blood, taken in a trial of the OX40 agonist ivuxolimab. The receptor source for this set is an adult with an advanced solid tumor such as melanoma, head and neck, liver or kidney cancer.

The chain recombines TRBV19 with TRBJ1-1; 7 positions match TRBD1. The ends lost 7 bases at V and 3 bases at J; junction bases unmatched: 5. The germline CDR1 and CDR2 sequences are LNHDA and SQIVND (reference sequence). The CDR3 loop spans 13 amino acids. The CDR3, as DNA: TGTGCCAGTACCGACAGGGTAGACACTGAAGCTTTCTTT. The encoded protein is CASTDRVDTEAFF.

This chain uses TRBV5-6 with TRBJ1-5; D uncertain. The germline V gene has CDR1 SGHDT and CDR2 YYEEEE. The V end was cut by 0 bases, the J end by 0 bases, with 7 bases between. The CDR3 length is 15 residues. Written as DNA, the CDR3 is TGTGCCAGCAGCTTGGGACCCGATAGCAATCAGCCCCAGCATTTT. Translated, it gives CASSLGPDSNQPQHF.

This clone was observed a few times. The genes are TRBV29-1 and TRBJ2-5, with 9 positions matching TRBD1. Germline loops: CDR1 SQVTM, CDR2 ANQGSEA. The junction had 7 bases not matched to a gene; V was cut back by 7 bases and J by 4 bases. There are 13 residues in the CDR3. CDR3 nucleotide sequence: TGCAGCGCGAACAGGGGGCTAGTAGAGACCCAGTACTTC. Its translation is CSANRGLVETQYF.

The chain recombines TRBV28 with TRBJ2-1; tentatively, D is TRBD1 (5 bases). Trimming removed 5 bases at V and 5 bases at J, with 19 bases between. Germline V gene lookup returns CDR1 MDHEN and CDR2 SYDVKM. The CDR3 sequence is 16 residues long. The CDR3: CASSRMISDRDNEQFF. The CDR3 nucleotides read TGTGCCAGCAGTCGAATGATCTCAGACAGAGACAATGAGCAGTTCTTC. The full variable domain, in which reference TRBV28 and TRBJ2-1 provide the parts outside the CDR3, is DVKVTQSSRYLVKRTGEKVFLECVQDMDHENMFWYRQDPGLGLRLIYFSYDVKMKEKGDIPEGYSVSREKKERFSLILESASTNQTSMYLCASSRMISDRDNEQFFGPGTRLTVL.

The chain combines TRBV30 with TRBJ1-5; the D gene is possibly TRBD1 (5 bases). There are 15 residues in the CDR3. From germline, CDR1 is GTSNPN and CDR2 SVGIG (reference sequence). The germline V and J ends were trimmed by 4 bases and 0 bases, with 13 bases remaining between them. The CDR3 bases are TGTGCCTGGACCCGGGACGGTGATAGCAATCAGCCCCAGCATTTT. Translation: CAWTRDGDSNQPQHF.

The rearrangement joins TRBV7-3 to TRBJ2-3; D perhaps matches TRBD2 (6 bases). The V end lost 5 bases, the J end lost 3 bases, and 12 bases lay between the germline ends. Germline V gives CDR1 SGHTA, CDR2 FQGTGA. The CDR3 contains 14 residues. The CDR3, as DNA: TGTGCCAGCAGCGTCGGGACTTCAACAGATACGCAGTATTTT. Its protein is CASSVGTSTDTQYF.

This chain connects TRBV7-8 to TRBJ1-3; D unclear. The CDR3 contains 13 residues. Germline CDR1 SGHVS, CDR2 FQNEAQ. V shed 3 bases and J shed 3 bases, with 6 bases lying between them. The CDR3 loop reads CASSLLNGNTIYF. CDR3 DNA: TGTGCCAGCAGCTTGTTGAATGGAAACACCATATATTTT.